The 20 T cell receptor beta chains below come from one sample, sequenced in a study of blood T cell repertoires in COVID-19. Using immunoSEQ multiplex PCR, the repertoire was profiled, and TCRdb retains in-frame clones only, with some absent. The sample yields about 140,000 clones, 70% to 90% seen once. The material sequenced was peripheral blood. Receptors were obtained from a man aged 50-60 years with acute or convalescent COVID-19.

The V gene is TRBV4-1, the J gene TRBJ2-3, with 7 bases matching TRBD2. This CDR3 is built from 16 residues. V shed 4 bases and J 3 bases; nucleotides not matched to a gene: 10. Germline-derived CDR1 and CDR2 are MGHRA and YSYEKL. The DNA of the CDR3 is TGCGCCAGCAGCCCCCAGGAAAGCGGGAAAACAGATACGCAGTATTTT. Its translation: CASSPQESGKTDTQYF.

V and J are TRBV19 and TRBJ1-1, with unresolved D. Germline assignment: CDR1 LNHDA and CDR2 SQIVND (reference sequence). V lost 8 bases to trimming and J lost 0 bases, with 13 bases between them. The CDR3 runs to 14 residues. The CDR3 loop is CASAPDYLNTEAFF. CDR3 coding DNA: TGTGCCAGTGCGCCAGACTATTTGAACACTGAAGCTTTCTTT. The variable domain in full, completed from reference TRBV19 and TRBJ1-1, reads DGGITQSPKYLFRKEGQNVTLSCEQNLNHDAMYWYRQDPGQGLRLIYYSQIVNDFQKGDIAEGYSVSREKKESFPLTVTSAQKNPTAFYLCASAPDYLNTEAFFGQGTRLTVV.

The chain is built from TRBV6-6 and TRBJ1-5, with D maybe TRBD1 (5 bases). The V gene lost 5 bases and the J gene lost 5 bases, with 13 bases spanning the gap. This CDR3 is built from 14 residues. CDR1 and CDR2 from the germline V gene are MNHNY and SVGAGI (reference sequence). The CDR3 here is CASSTTDNYQPQHF. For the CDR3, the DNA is TGTGCCAGCAGTACGACAGACAATTATCAGCCCCAGCATTTT.

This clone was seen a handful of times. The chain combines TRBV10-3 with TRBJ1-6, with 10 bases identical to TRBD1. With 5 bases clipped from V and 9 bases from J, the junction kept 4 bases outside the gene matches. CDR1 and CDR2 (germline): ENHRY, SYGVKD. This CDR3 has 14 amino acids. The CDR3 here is CAISTGTGVSPLHF. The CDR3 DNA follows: TGTGCCATCAGTACCGGGACAGGGGTTTCACCCCTCCACTTT.

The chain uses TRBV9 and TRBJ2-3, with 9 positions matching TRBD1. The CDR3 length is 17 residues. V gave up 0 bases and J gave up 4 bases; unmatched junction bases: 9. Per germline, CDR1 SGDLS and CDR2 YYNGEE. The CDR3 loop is CASSVAVGTGRADTQYF. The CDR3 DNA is TGTGCCAGCAGCGTAGCGGTTGGGACAGGGCGGGCAGATACGCAGTATTTT. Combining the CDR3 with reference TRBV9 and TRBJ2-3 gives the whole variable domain DSGVTQTPKHLITATGQRVTLRCSPRSGDLSVYWYQQSLDQGLQFLIQYYNGEERAKGNILERFSAQQFPDLHSELNLSSLELGDSALYFCASSVAVGTGRADTQYFGPGTRLTVL.

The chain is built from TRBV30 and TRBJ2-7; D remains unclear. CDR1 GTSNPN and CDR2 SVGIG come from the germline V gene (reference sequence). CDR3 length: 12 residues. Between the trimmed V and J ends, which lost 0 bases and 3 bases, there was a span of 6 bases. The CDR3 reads CAWSVNSYEQYF. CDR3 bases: TGTGCCTGGAGTGTAAACAGCTACGAGCAGTACTTC.

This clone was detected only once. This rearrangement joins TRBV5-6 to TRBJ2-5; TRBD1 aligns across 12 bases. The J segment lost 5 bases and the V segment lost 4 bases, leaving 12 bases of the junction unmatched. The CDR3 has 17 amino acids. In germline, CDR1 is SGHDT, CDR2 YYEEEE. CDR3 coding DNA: TGTGCCAGCAGCACCGGGGTGGGACAGGGGGCTATGGAGACCCAGTACTTC. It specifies CASSTGVGQGAMETQYF.

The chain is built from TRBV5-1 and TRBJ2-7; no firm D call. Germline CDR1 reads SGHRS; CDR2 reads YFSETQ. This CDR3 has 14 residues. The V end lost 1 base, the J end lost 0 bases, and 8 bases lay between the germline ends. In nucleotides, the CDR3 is TGCGCCAGCAGCTTGATGGAGAGCTCCTACGAGCAGTACTTC. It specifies CASSLMESSYEQYF.

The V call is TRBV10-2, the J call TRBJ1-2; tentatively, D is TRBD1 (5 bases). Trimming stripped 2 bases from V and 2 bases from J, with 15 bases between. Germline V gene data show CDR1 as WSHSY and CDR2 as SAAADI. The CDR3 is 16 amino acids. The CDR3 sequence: CASSEPGGGSNYGYTF. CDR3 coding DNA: TGCGCCAGCAGTGAGCCGGGCGGGGGTTCAAACTATGGCTACACCTTC.

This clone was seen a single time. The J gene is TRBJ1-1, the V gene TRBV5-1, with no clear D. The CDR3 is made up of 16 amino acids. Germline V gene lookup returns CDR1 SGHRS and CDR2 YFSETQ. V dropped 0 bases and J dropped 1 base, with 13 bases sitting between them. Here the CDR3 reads CASSLGRRPANTEAFF. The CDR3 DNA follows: TGCGCCAGCAGCTTGGGCAGGAGGCCGGCGAACACTGAAGCTTTCTTT.

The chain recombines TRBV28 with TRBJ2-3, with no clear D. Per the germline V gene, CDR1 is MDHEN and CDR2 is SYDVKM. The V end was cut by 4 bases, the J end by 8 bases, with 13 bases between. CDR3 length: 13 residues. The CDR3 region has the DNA TGTGCCAGCAGTTCGTCCAGCCCAGGTACGCAGTATTTT. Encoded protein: CASSSSSPGTQYF.

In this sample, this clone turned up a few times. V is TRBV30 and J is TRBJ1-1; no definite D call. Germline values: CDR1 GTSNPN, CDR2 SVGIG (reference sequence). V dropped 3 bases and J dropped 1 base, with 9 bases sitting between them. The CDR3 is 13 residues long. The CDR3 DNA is TGTGCCTGGAGCCTCGCGGGGAACACTGAAGCTTTCTTT. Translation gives CAWSLAGNTEAFF.

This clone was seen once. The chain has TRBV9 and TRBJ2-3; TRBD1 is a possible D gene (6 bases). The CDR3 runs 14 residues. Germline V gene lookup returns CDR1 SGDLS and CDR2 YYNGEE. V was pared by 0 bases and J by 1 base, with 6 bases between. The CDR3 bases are TGTGCCAGCAGCGTAGAGGGGGGCACAGATACGCAGTATTTT. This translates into CASSVEGGTDTQYF.

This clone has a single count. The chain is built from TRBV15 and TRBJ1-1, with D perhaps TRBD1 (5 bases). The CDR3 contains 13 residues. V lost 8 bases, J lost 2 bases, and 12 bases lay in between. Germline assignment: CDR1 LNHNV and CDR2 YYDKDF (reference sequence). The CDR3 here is CATSLGPNTEAFF. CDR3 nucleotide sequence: TGTGCCACCTCCTTGGGGCCTAACACTGAAGCTTTCTTT.

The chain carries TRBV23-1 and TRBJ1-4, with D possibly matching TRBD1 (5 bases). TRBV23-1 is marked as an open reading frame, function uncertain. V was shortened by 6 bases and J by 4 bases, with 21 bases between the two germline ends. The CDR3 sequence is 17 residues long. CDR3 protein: CASSETERAGGNEKLFF. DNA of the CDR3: TGCGCCAGCAGCGAGACCGAGCGCGCGGGGGGTAATGAAAAACTGTTTTTT.

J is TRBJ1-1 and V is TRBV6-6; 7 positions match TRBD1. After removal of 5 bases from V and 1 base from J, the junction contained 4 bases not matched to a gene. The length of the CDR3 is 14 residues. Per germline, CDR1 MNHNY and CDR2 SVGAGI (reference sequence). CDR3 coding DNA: TGTGCCAGCAGTCAGAACAGGGGGAACACTGAAGCTTTCTTT. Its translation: CASSQNRGNTEAFF.

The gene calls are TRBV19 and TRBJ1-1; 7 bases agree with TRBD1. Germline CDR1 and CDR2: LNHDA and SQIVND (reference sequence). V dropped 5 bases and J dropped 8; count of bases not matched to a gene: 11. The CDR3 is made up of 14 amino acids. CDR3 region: CASSPYRGVGEAFF. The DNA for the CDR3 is TGTGCCAGTAGTCCATACAGGGGCGTGGGGGAAGCTTTCTTT.

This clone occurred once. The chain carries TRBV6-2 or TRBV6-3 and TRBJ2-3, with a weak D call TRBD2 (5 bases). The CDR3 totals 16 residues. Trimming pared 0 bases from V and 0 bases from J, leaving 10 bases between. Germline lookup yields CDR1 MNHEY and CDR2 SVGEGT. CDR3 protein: CASSYSASSSTDTQYF. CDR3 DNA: TGTGCCAGCAGTTACTCGGCTAGCTCTAGCACAGATACGCAGTATTTT.

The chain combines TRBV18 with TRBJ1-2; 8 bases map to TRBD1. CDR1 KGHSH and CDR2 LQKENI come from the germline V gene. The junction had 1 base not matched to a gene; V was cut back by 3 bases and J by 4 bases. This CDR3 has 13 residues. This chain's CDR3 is CASSPDRVYGYTF. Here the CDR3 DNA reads TGTGCCAGCTCACCGGACAGGGTCTATGGCTACACCTTC.

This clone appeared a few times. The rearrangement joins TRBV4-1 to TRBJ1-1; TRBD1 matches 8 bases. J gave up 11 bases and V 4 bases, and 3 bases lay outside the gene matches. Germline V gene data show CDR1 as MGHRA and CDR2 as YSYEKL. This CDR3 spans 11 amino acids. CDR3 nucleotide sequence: TGCGCCAGCAGCCGGACAGGGAGGGCTTTCTTT. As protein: CASSRTGRAFF.